Sequencing of this T cell receptor (beta chain) was carried out in a study of shared clonotypes between healthy human individuals. CDR1 MGHDK and CDR2 SYGVNS come from the germline V gene. Deletions cut 3 bases from V and 4 bases from J, with 10 bases between. The CDR3 runs to 14 residues. Study findings and constraints: Generation probability values for non-shared clonotypes were lower than those for clonotypes shared by all four donors.

The authors split each subset's genomic DNA evenly across several immunoSEQ plates. The repertoire was sequenced with immunoSEQ multiplex PCR; TCRdb's copy has only in-frame clones and lacks some. The sample lists about 600,000 clones; roughly 97% were seen once. This clone showed up just once. Its antigen is not identified. Input material: naive CD4+ T cells sorted from blood. The sample's subset: CD45RA+ positively selected. V usage is TRBV25-1 and J usage is TRBJ2-1; D gene uncertain. This receptor was obtained from a woman aged 25 to 45 in good health. The CDR3 protein is CASSEPDAYNEQFF. The CDR3 DNA is TGTGCCAGCAGTGAGCCGGACGCATACAATGAGCAGTTCTTC.